The source of this TCR beta chain is a study of blood T cells in healthy people across ages (dated by TCRdb to 2014 to 2015). Context from the whole study: In model experiments, template switching captured about one uniquely barcoded TCR beta cDNA molecule for every two T cells. Age-related changes in TCR beta repertoire diversity were measured in the study by deep sequencing normalized with unique cDNA molecular identifiers. The study analyzed two additional independent replicas of 1 million unique cDNA reads from the same blood draw for two donors, one aged 18 to 30 and one aged 80 or older. The donors were split into four age groups: young (average around 15 years), middle-aged (39), aged (more than 60) and long-lived (approximately 80). To avoid experimental bias, donors of different ages were randomly spread across the sequencing lanes. Here is what the overall study found, with its caveats: As age increased, observed TCR beta diversity per million T cells dropped in a roughly linear way, and a significant reduction was already evident by age 40. Conclusive comparison of naive and antigen-experienced compartments was prevented by the profiling of bulk unsorted PBMCs. The CMV infection status of donors was not known, potentially confounding age-related changes in expanded clonotypes. A strong correlation was found between observed TCR beta diversity and the percentage of naive T cells measured by flow cytometry. Total diversity estimates from one million sequenced T cells were considered lower bounds and underestimates. Compared with the aged group, the long-lived group had more naive CD4+ T cells, fewer expanded clones and increased TCR diversity, suggesting age selection.

Concerning this clonotype: Its antigen target is currently unknown. Possible read error: a much larger clone is one base away.

Library method: 5' RACE. Sequencing was carried out with an Illumina HiSeq 2500. A second PCR of roughly 7 to 11 cycles was performed with a sample-barcoded 5' primer and a J-beta primer mix. A template-switch 5' adaptor carrying 12 random nucleotides introduced a unique molecular identifier onto each TCR beta cDNA molecule. At least 2.5 million CDR3-containing paired-end reads were obtained from each sample. All of the RNA was converted into first-strand cDNA using the Mint cDNA synthesis kit, with a TRBC-specific oligonucleotide serving as the primer. Following uracil-DNA glycosylase treatment, all cDNA underwent a first 18-cycle PCR with the universal primers M1SS and BC2_uni_R. Per the authors' processing: For normalization, 1 million high-quality reads, each with a distinct molecular identifier, were randomly selected from each sample. Reads sharing molecular identifiers were discarded rather than binned into consensus sequences. MiTCR, run with a Q25 quality threshold and the strictest error-elimination algorithm, handled CDR3 identification, clonotype clustering and error correction. A nonparametric unseen species model using Euler transformation provided a lower-bound estimate of total TCR beta diversity. TCRdb handled the public reads itself, with Q25 trimming in fastp and clone calling in MiXCR, and kept productive beta chains. Rows are combined by CDR3 protein, so each entry shows the most common genes and DNA. What appears here as the V and J calls and clone size reflects TCRdb's work, not the paper's. For this sample there are around 1,100,000 distinct CDR3 sequences; around two fifths appear just once. The ten biggest clones cover over 10% of the sample.

Systemically healthy Caucasian individuals from Russia, 35 to 40 in total and aged roughly 6 to 100 years, were included as donors. Each donor gave ten milliliters of peripheral blood, collected into EDTA-treated Vacutainer tubes. Ficoll-Paque density-gradient centrifugation was used to isolate PBMCs, with at least 7 million per sample. Trizol reagent was used to extract total RNA from PBMCs, with at least 5 micrograms per sample. The percentages of naive CD45RAhigh/CD27high T cells were determined by flow cytometry on a PBMC aliquot from every donor. The cysteine opens and the phenylalanine closes a CDR3 of 14 amino acids. Just the 42-base CDR3 DNA is kept, in frame starting at base 1. CDR1 and CDR2, per the germline V gene, are MRHNA and SNTAGT. V lost 2 bases and J lost 4 bases; the stretch between them is 8 bases long.

This clonotype originated in a young man in good health. The chain was built from TRBV6-4 and TRBJ2-2; the D region is possibly TRBD1 or TRBD2, each matching across 6 bases. Sequenced material: blood. CDR3 loop: CASSDRGATGELFF. Here is the DNA: TGTGCCAGCAGTGACAGGGGGGCCACCGGGGAGCTGTTTTTT.